The clone carrying this T cell receptor (beta chain) is labeled medium-sized (0.01 to 0.1%). What it binds is not known. The source of the sample is a study of neurological immune-mediated disorders. The CDR3 runs 13 residues. The germline V and J ends were trimmed by 6 bases and 2 bases, with 13 bases remaining between them. CDR1 and CDR2 (germline): DFQATT, SNEGSKA (reference sequence). General observations from the study: Sharing of CDR3 amino acid sequences among expanded clones across subjects was absent, suggesting private repertoires in all groups.

Synthesis of cDNA was performed by 5'RACE using 10-nucleotide random UMIs. From 15-18 subjects, over 170 million TCR-beta sequences were obtained in each sequencing run. TCRdb called the 5' RACE reads again in MiXCR, with one record for every CDR3 protein. Among some 20,000 distinct CDR3 sequences listed, roughly 10% were seen once. Sequenced material: PBMCs. The J gene is TRBJ1-1, the V gene TRBV20-1; maybe TRBD1 (6 bases). This TCR was recovered from a woman aged 60-70 years with HTLV-1-associated myelopathy (HAM/TSP). CDR3 region: CSAYRDLNTEAFF. CDR3 DNA: TGCAGTGCCTACAGGGATTTAAACACTGAAGCTTTCTTT.